One and the same sample provided the 24 T cell receptor beta chains below, sequenced in a study of T cell repertoires in cytomegalovirus infection. A single record per CDR3 protein comes from TCRdb applying MiXCR to the reads. Found here are about 400,000 distinct CDR3 sequences, roughly 20% of them singletons; the top ten hold approximately 10%. The sample taken for sequencing was PBMCs. These receptor sequences come from a human donor in good health (CMV status not recorded). Some clones in this sample may be carry-over from other donors' samples.

The chain couples TRBV14 to TRBJ2-1, with 10 bases matching TRBD2. Trimming cost V 2 bases and J 5 bases; bases outside gene matches: 6. The CDR3 runs to 16 residues. CDR1 and CDR2 from the germline V gene are SGHDN and FVKESK. CDR3 amino acids: CASSQLGLAENNEQFF. CDR3 DNA: TGTGCCAGCAGCCAACTAGGACTAGCGGAAAACAATGAGCAGTTCTTC.

V and J are TRBV4-1 and TRBJ1-1; perhaps TRBD1 as D (6 bases). V lost 0 bases to trimming and J lost 8 bases, with 10 bases between them. This CDR3 is 13 amino acids long. The V gene's germline CDR1 is MGHRA and CDR2 YSYEKL. CDR3 loop: CASSQETGGEAFF. CDR3 nucleotide sequence: TGCGCCAGCAGCCAAGAGACAGGCGGCGAAGCTTTCTTT.

The chain joins TRBV5-4 to TRBJ1-4; D ambiguous. Trimming left V 4 bases short and J 5 bases short, with 15 bases between. Germline V gene lookup returns CDR1 SGHNT and CDR2 YYREEE (reference sequence). The CDR3 is 15 residues long. CDR3 DNA: TGTGCCAGCAGCCTGTGGGCAGGAGGGAATGAAAAACTGTTTTTT. Its protein is CASSLWAGGNEKLFF. Supplemented by reference TRBV5-4 and TRBJ1-4, the full variable domain reads ETGVTQSPTHLIKTRGQQVTLRCSSQSGHNTVSWYQQALGQGPQFIFQYYREEENGRGNFPPRFSGLQFPNYSSELNVNALELDDSALYLCASSLWAGGNEKLFFGSGTQLSVL.

This clonotype has more than one count but fewer than ten. This chain joins TRBV4-3 and TRBJ2-7; TRBD1 aligns across 8 bases. This CDR3 has 14 amino acids. V gave up 1 base and J gave up 3 bases; unmatched junction bases: 2. From germline, CDR1 is LGHNA and CDR2 YSLEER. In DNA, the CDR3 is TGCGCCAGCAGCCAAGGAGACAGGGGCTACGAGCAGTACTTC. Amino acids: CASSQGDRGYEQYF.

This clonotype occurred many times. The chain uses TRBV7-6 and TRBJ2-7, with TRBD2 matching 7 bases. CDR1 SGHVS and CDR2 FNYEAQ come from the germline V gene. V shed 3 bases and J 2 bases; nucleotides not matched to a gene: 7. This CDR3 is built from 15 residues. The CDR3 bases are TGTGCCAGCAGCTTGAGTCCTAGCGGAGCCTACGAGCAGTACTTC. Its protein is CASSLSPSGAYEQYF. The full variable domain, with the rest looked up from reference TRBV7-6 and TRBJ2-7, is GAGVSQSPRYKVTKRGQDVALRCDPISGHVSLYWYRQALGQGPEFLTYFNYEAQQDKSGLPNDRFSAERPEGSISTLTIQRTEQRDSAMYRCASSLSPSGAYEQYFGPGTRLTVT.

This clonotype has a handful of counts. This chain connects TRBV2 to TRBJ2-5; D is possibly TRBD2 (5 bases). This CDR3 is built from 13 residues. V lost 8 bases and J lost 5, with 15 bases in between. CDR1 and CDR2 (germline): SNHLY, FYNNEI. The CDR3 loop is CASYPERWETQYF. Written as DNA, the CDR3 is TGTGCCAGCTATCCGGAGCGGTGGGAGACCCAGTACTTC.

This clonotype appeared many times. V and J are TRBV7-2 and TRBJ2-3, with TRBD1 identical over 12 bases. V dropped 5 bases and J dropped 8; count of bases not matched to a gene: 11. Germline assignment: CDR1 SGHTA and CDR2 FQGNSA. The CDR3 length is 16 residues. CDR3 sequence: CASSTPGQGARGTQYF. The CDR3 DNA is TGTGCCAGCAGCACGCCGGGACAGGGGGCGCGGGGTACGCAGTATTTT.

This clonotype was seen only a few times. This rearrangement joins TRBV2 to TRBJ1-2; D not certain. CDR1 and CDR2 from the germline V gene are SNHLY and FYNNEI. This CDR3 is 15 amino acids long. With 3 bases removed from V and 6 bases from J, the gap between germline ends came to 17 bases. The CDR3 here is CASSDGSPWDDGYTF. The CDR3 coding sequence is TGTGCCAGCAGTGATGGCTCCCCATGGGATGATGGCTACACCTTC.

V is TRBV11-2 and J is TRBJ2-7, with TRBD1 matching 10 bases. With V trimmed by 2 bases and J by 7 bases, 11 bases remained unmatched. This CDR3 is built from 16 residues. CDR1 is SGHAT and CDR2 is FQNNGV in the germline V gene. CDR3 sequence (DNA): TGTGCCAGCAGCTTAATGGGGGACAGGGGATCGCGAGAGCAGTACTTC. Its translation: CASSLMGDRGSREQYF. Using reference TRBV11-2 and TRBJ2-7 for the parts outside the CDR3, the full variable domain is EAGVAQSPRYKIIEKRQSVAFWCNPISGHATLYWYQQILGQGPKLLIQFQNNGVVDDSQLPKDRFSAERLKGVDSTLKIQPAKLEDSAVYLCASSLMGDRGSREQYFGPGTRLTVT.

This clonotype was seen at least ten times. The V and J genes are TRBV10-3 and TRBJ1-2; D is undetermined. Deletions cut 3 bases from V and 4 bases from J, with 15 bases between. Germline lookup yields CDR1 ENHRY and CDR2 SYGVKD. The CDR3 is 15 amino acids. The CDR3 reads CAISDPREDRYGYTF. The DNA for the CDR3 is TGTGCCATCAGTGATCCAAGGGAGGATCGCTATGGCTACACCTTC.

This clonotype was seen more than once but under ten times. J is TRBJ2-5 and V is TRBV2, with a possible D match to TRBD1 (5 bases). CDR1 is SNHLY, CDR2 FYNNEI, per germline. V lost 3 bases and J 4 bases, leaving 9 bases between the germline ends. This CDR3 contains 13 residues. The CDR3 sequence is CASSDPTAETQYF. CDR3 nucleotides: TGTGCCAGCAGTGACCCGACAGCAGAGACCCAGTACTTC.

This chain uses TRBV6-2 or TRBV6-3 with TRBJ2-1; TRBD2 aligns across 8 bases. The CDR3 contains 17 residues. The germline V gene has CDR1 MNHEY and CDR2 SVGEGT. V gave up 4 bases and J gave up 3 bases; unmatched junction bases: 11. Here the CDR3 reads CASSLRQRTSIYNEQFF. The CDR3 DNA sequence: TGTGCCAGCAGTTTACGGCAAAGGACTAGCATCTACAATGAGCAGTTCTTC.

This clonotype was recorded a few times. The chain is built from TRBV3-1 and TRBJ1-2; the D is unclear. This CDR3 is built from 14 residues. The V gene lost 0 bases and the J gene lost 5 bases, with 10 bases spanning the gap. Germline V gene data show CDR1 as LGHDT and CDR2 as YNNKEL (reference sequence). In DNA form, the CDR3 reads TGTGCCAGCAGCCAAGATTTGACAACTTATGGCTACACCTTC. Amino acids: CASSQDLTTYGYTF.

This clonotype was detected a few times. The chain has TRBV2 and TRBJ2-1; D gene unclear. The germline CDR1 and CDR2 sequences are SNHLY and FYNNEI. This CDR3 region has 12 residues. Trimming removed 8 bases from V and 3 bases from J, with 8 bases in between. CDR3 amino acids: CASWVGYNEQFF. CDR3 bases: TGTGCCAGCTGGGTGGGCTACAATGAGCAGTTCTTC.

This chain links TRBV5-1 with TRBJ1-5, with D possibly TRBD1 on 5 matching bases. The V end was cut by 4 bases, the J end by 11 bases, with 19 bases between. This CDR3 spans 14 amino acids. CDR1 and CDR2 from the germline V gene are SGHRS and YFSETQ. The DNA of the CDR3 is TGCGCCAGCAGCCCGGGACCAGGGAACCCAGCCCAGCATTTT. It translates to CASSPGPGNPAQHF. The full variable domain, in which reference TRBV5-1 and TRBJ1-5 provide the parts outside the CDR3, is KAGVTQTPRYLIKTRGQQVTLSCSPISGHRSVSWYQQTPGQGLQFLFEYFSETQRNKGNFPGRFSGRQFSNSRSEMNVSTLELGDSALYLCASSPGPGNPAQHFGDGTRLSIL.

This clonotype came up many times. The chain recombines TRBV7-2 with TRBJ2-1; TRBD2 agrees at 7 bases. The CDR3 spans 17 residues. V shed 3 bases, J shed 3 bases, and the junction held 11 bases outside the gene matches. The germline V gene has CDR1 SGHTA and CDR2 FQGNSA. CDR3 coding DNA: TGTGCCAGCAGCTTGGGGGGGGGAGCGGGGATCTACAATGAGCAGTTCTTC. It encodes CASSLGGGAGIYNEQFF.

This chain uses TRBV15 with TRBJ2-1, with no clear D. V lost 5 bases and J 0 bases, leaving 8 bases between the germline ends. CDR1 and CDR2 from the germline V gene are LNHNV and YYDKDF (reference sequence). CDR3 length: 14 amino acids. CDR3 nucleotide sequence: TGTGCCACCAGCCCCCAGGACTCCTACAATGAGCAGTTCTTC. Protein: CATSPQDSYNEQFF.

This clonotype was counted only a few times. This chain joins TRBV12-3 or TRBV12-4 and TRBJ2-1; TRBD2 matches at 11 bases. The CDR3 consists of 17 residues. V was clipped by 7 bases and J by 0 bases; unmatched bases: 8. For the CDR3, the DNA is TGTGCCAGCAAACTAGGGACTAGCGGTAGCTCCTACAATGAGCAGTTCTTC. Its translation is CASKLGTSGSSYNEQFF.

The sample holds many counts of this clonotype. The chain has TRBV7-2 and TRBJ2-3, with 9 positions matching TRBD2. CDR1 and CDR2 from the germline V gene are SGHTA and FQGNSA. CDR3 length equals 15 residues. With V trimmed by 3 bases and J by 8 bases, 9 bases remained unmatched. CDR3 DNA sequence: TGTGCCAGCAGCTTCCTTGCGGGGGGGCCGGGTACGCAGTATTTT. Protein sequence: CASSFLAGGPGTQYF.

This clonotype has a count of ten or more. The chain uses TRBV7-8 and TRBJ1-1, with D hard to call. Trimming cost V 7 bases and J 5 bases, with 17 bases left between them. Germline V lookup: CDR1 SGHVS, CDR2 FQNEAQ. The CDR3 has 14 amino acids. CDR3 coding DNA: TGTGCCAGCAAACCCTCAAGCCCTGGGACTGAAGCTTTCTTT. This encodes CASKPSSPGTEAFF.

The table lists this clonotype with many counts. The rearrangement joins TRBV7-9 to TRBJ2-1; D is uncertain. The germline gives CDR1 SEHNR, CDR2 FQNEAQ (reference sequence). The V end lost 3 bases, the J end lost 3 bases, and 9 bases lay between the germline ends. The CDR3 covers 14 residues. CDR3 DNA: TGTGCCAGCAGCTTGAGTCTCCACTACAATGAGCAGTTCTTC. Its protein is CASSLSLHYNEQFF. Full variable domain (rest looked up from reference TRBV7-9 and TRBJ2-1): DTGVSQNPRHKITKRGQNVTFRCDPISEHNRLYWYRQTLGQGPEFLTYFQNEAQLEKSRLLSDRFSAERPKGSFSTLEIQRTEQGDSAMYLCASSLSLHYNEQFFGPGTRLTVL.

This rearrangement joins TRBV27 to TRBJ2-1; D might be TRBD1 (6 bases). The CDR3 is made up of 14 amino acids. Per germline, CDR1 MNHEY and CDR2 SMNVEV (reference sequence). The V and J ends lost 2 bases and 4 bases respectively, with 9 bases between them. DNA for the CDR3: TGTGCCAGCAGTTTACAGGACAGATACAATGAGCAGTTCTTC. Its translation: CASSLQDRYNEQFF.

This clonotype was seen only a few times. The rearrangement joins TRBV28 to TRBJ2-2, with 8 positions matching TRBD1. Germline values: CDR1 MDHEN, CDR2 SYDVKM. CDR3 length: 16 amino acids. J lost 4 bases, V lost 7 bases, and 11 bases had no gene match. In DNA form, the CDR3 reads TGTGCCAGCAAGACAGGGGCCGCAGGGGGCACCGGGGAGCTGTTTTTT. Residues: CASKTGAAGGTGELFF. The variable domain in full, with the rest retrieved from reference TRBV28 and TRBJ2-2, is DVKVTQSSRYLVKRTGEKVFLECVQDMDHENMFWYRQDPGLGLRLIYFSYDVKMKEKGDIPEGYSVSREKKERFSLILESASTNQTSMYLCASKTGAAGGTGELFFGEGSRLTVL.

The table lists this clonotype with many counts. V and J are TRBV7-7 and TRBJ2-5, with 7 bases matching TRBD2. The junction had 8 bases not matched to a gene; V was cut back by 3 bases and J by 10 bases. The CDR3 totals 13 residues. Germline CDR1 reads SSHAT; CDR2 reads FNYEAQ (reference sequence). DNA for the CDR3: TGTGCCAGCAGCTTGCGACTAGCTACCGTCCAGTACTTC. Amino acid sequence: CASSLRLATVQYF.